This T cell receptor beta chain was identified in a study of T-cell reconstitution after alpha-beta-depleted transplantation in children (dated by TCRdb to 2015 to 2016). At the level of the whole study: T-cell immune reconstitution after TCRalphabeta/CD19-depleted allogeneic hematopoietic cell transplantation in children was quantitatively tracked in the study by means of TCR repertoire profiling. What the work shows at the level of the full study, not this receptor alone: The apparently early recovery of alphabetaT-cell counts about two months after transplant reportedly depended on only several hundred rapidly expanded clones that came from non-depleted graft cells. The frequencies of hyperexpanded clones fell over the following months, and after one year, T-cell counts and TCRbeta diversity were mostly attributed to newly produced T cells. In some patients, the high TCRbeta diversity seen at day 60 was put down to recipient T cells and intrathymic progenitors that had survived conditioning.

This specimen's treatment or condition label, interpreted: allogeneic hematopoietic cell transplantation with graft depleted of TCRalphabeta T cells and CD19 B cells. TCRalphabeta/CD19-depleted allogeneic hematopoietic cell grafts were given to the transplant recipients, all of whom were children. This clonotype has more than one count but fewer than ten. Its antigen has not been determined. Qualities for individual bases were not recorded, and no much larger clone is one base off. The library was built by means of PCR. The instrument given in TCRdb is Illumina HiSeq 2500. Molecular barcoding was employed in the preparation of TCR libraries, with unique molecular identifiers being used to normalize TCRbeta repertoire quantification. TCRdb redid the processing of the public reads, applying fastp at Q25 and MiXCR, and retained in-frame beta chains. Entries that share a CDR3 protein sequence are merged under the most common genes and DNA. The table for this sample lists about 310,000 distinct CDR3 sequences; approximately 23% of them were counted only once. Of the sample, around 9.9% is held by the ten largest clones.

Its CDR3 holds 12 amino acids, cysteine through phenylalanine. The CDR3 DNA has 36 bases and is translated from base 1. V lost 4 bases and J lost 2 bases, and the count of bases not matched to a germline gene is 1. CDR1 DFQATT and CDR2 SNEGSKA are derived from the germline V gene (reference sequence). The rearranged chain carries TRBV20-1 and TRBJ2-5, and 7 junctional nucleotides match TRBD2. This TCR was sampled from a male patient aged 10 to 17 who had a stem cell transplant for acute lymphoblastic leukemia, so the T cells may come from the graft donor. The sample was PBMCs, mostly from graft donor cells, taken 180 days after TCRalphabeta/CD19-depleted stem cell transplant. The nucleotides are TGCAGTGCTAAGCGGGGTCAAGAGACCCAGTACTTC. It is translated as CSAKRGQETQYF.